These 2 T cell receptor beta chains were all obtained from the same sample, sequenced in a study of blood T cell repertoires in COVID-19. Clones were read by immunoSEQ multiplex PCR, and TCRdb kept only the in-frame ones, dropping some. The sample has 430,000 or so clones; 70% to 90% are singletons. Sequencing was carried out using PBMCs or T cells enriched from blood (not recorded which). These receptors came from a woman younger than 35 who had been exposed to COVID-19.

About this clone: The same CDR3 also results from other DNA sequences found in this sample. The chain employs TRBV18 and TRBJ2-7, with 11 bases that match TRBD1. Germline trimming cut 3 bases from V and 4 bases from J; bases unmatched to any gene: 5. The CDR3 has 15 residues. Germline V gives CDR1 KGHSH, CDR2 LQKENI. The CDR3 sequence: CASSPSGTGGYEQYF. CDR3 DNA: TGTGCCAGCTCACCCTCCGGGACAGGGGGTTACGAGCAGTACTTC.

V usage is TRBV7-9 and J usage is TRBJ2-1, with 9 bases identical to TRBD1. This CDR3 comprises 13 residues. Germline CDR1 is SEHNR and CDR2 is FQNEAQ (reference sequence). V dropped 4 bases and J dropped 9; count of bases not matched to a gene: 4. The CDR3 is CASSWDRDSEQFF. CDR3 nucleotides: TGTGCCAGCAGCTGGGACAGGGATAGTGAGCAGTTCTTC.